The 27 T cell receptor beta chains below were found in one sample sequenced in a study of radiation and T cells in renal cell carcinoma. Time point indicated: blood 2 weeks post-SBRT. Treatment given: 15 Gy SBRT to primary tumor, nephrectomy 4 weeks later. Libraries were prepared by immunoSEQ multiplex PCR; TCRdb keeps only in-frame clonotypes and omits some of them. The repertoire holds some 120,000 clones, with 88% as singletons. The sequencing here drew on blood, taken from a patient whose treatment included radiotherapy and nephrectomy. The receptors were sampled from a woman aged 70-85 years with renal cell carcinoma.

This rearrangement joins TRBV5-1 to TRBJ2-5, with TRBD1 matching 10 bases. This CDR3 comprises 15 residues. The V and J ends lost 3 bases and 4 bases, in that order; junction bases with no gene match: 6. Germline V gene data show CDR1 as SGHRS and CDR2 as YFSETQ. As DNA, the CDR3 is TGCGCCAGCAGCTCGACAGGGGGCAACGGAGAGACCCAGTACTTC. As protein: CASSSTGGNGETQYF. Full variable domain (remainder filled in from reference TRBV5-1 and TRBJ2-5): KAGVTQTPRYLIKTRGQQVTLSCSPISGHRSVSWYQQTPGQGLQFLFEYFSETQRNKGNFPGRFSGRQFSNSRSEMNVSTLELGDSALYLCASSSTGGNGETQYFGPGTRLLVL.

The chain uses TRBV28 and TRBJ1-2; 8 bases agree with TRBD1. V shed 4 bases, J shed 3 bases, and the junction held 1 base outside the gene matches. The CDR3 loop spans 13 amino acids. Germline-derived CDR1 and CDR2 are MDHEN and SYDVKM. The CDR3 coding sequence is TGTGCCAGCAGTTCGGACAGGGACTATGGCTACACCTTC. Translated, it gives CASSSDRDYGYTF.

This chain uses TRBV28 with TRBJ2-5; maybe TRBD1 (5 bases). CDR3 length: 14 amino acids. The germline V and J ends were trimmed by 4 bases and 3 bases, with 12 bases remaining between them. Germline CDR1 and CDR2: MDHEN and SYDVKM. CDR3 sequence (DNA): TGTGCCAGCAGTTCCTACGGCAGGGAAGAGACCCAGTACTTC. Translation: CASSSYGREETQYF.

The gene calls are TRBV7-2 and TRBJ1-5, with D possibly matching TRBD1 (5 bases). CDR3 length: 15 amino acids. Germline assignment: CDR1 SGHTA and CDR2 FQGNSA. The V and J ends lost 6 bases and 4 bases respectively, with 16 bases between them. CDR3 protein: CASRQNGGSNQPQHF. The CDR3, as DNA: TGTGCCAGCAGACAAAATGGGGGTTCTAATCAGCCCCAGCATTTT.

This clone came up once. The genes are TRBV25-1 and TRBJ1-1, with D possibly being TRBD1 (6 bases). Trimming took 6 bases from V and 3 from J, leaving 11 bases between them. The germline CDR1 and CDR2 sequences are MGHDK and SYGVNS. The CDR3 runs to 13 residues. The CDR3 DNA sequence: TGTGCCAGCAGGAACAGGGTTTACACTGAAGCTTTCTTT. Protein: CASRNRVYTEAFF.

The chain uses TRBV5-1 and TRBJ1-6; tentative D call: TRBD1 (5 bases). The ends were cut back, 0 bases at V and 2 bases at J, with 12 bases in the middle. Germline V gene data show CDR1 as SGHRS and CDR2 as YFSETQ. The CDR3 extends over 17 amino acids. The CDR3 region is CASSLEGGHTYNSPLHF. CDR3 DNA: TGCGCCAGCAGCTTGGAGGGCGGACACACCTATAATTCACCCCTCCACTTT.

The V call is TRBV9, the J call TRBJ1-6; D perhaps matches TRBD1 (6 bases). The V end was cut by 4 bases, the J end by 2 bases, with 10 bases between. CDR3 length: 15 amino acids. The germline CDR1 and CDR2 sequences are SGDLS and YYNGEE. The CDR3 spells CASSSHRAYNSPLHF. DNA for the CDR3: TGTGCCAGCAGCTCCCACAGGGCCTATAATTCACCCCTCCACTTT.

The chain couples TRBV5-1 to TRBJ2-7, with D perhaps assigned TRBD1 or TRBD2 (5 bases each). This CDR3 contains 15 residues. CDR1 is SGHRS, CDR2 YFSETQ, per germline. V lost 0 bases and J 4 bases, leaving 14 bases between the germline ends. This CDR3 is CASSLAWDLLYEQYF. DNA for the CDR3: TGCGCCAGCAGCTTGGCTTGGGACCTCTTGTACGAGCAGTACTTC.

This clone was seen a handful of times. This sequence joins TRBV27 and TRBJ2-3; 10 nucleotides match TRBD2. V lost 2 bases to trimming and J lost 4 bases; unmatched junction nucleotides: 3. In germline, CDR1 is MNHEY, CDR2 SMNVEV (reference sequence). The CDR3 is 15 amino acids. The CDR3 loop is CASSLLAGASDTQYF. CDR3 DNA sequence: TGTGCCAGCAGTTTACTAGCGGGGGCCTCAGATACGCAGTATTTT.

This chain connects TRBV5-6 to TRBJ1-1, with TRBD1 identical over 8 bases. Germline V CDR1 and CDR2: SGHDT, YYEEEE. This CDR3 contains 16 residues. V was pared by 3 bases and J by 3 bases, with 10 bases of the junction left unmatched. The CDR3 sequence: CASSSSPGGHYTEAFF. The CDR3 nucleotides are TGTGCCAGCAGCTCCTCCCCAGGGGGCCATTACACTGAAGCTTTCTTT.

V is TRBV11-3 and J is TRBJ2-7; 12 bases agree with TRBD1. Trimming took 5 bases from V and 2 from J; bases not matched to a gene: 4. CDR3 size: 15 residues. From germline, CDR1 is SGHNT and CDR2 YENEEA. DNA of the CDR3: TGTGCCAGCAGCGGCGGGACAGGGGGCCCCTACGAGCAGTACTTC. It is translated as CASSGGTGGPYEQYF. The variable domain in full, completed from reference TRBV11-3 and TRBJ2-7, reads EAGVVQSPRYKIIEKKQPVAFWCNPISGHNTLYWYLQNLGQGPELLIRYENEEAVDDSQLPKDRFSAERLKGVDSTLKIQPAELGDSAVYLCASSGGTGGPYEQYFGPGTRLTVT.

Turning to this clone: The same CDR3 can be traced to other DNA sequences in this sample. This chain uses TRBV7-9 with TRBJ2-3, with TRBD2 matching 9 bases. J lost 4 bases, V lost 3 bases, and 5 bases had no gene match. The CDR3 consists of 15 residues. From germline, CDR1 is SEHNR and CDR2 FQNEAQ (reference sequence). The CDR3 DNA sequence: TGTGCCAGCAGCTTCTTAGCGGGGGAATCAGATACGCAGTATTTT. Translating it yields CASSFLAGESDTQYF.

This rearrangement joins TRBV6-1 to TRBJ2-7, with D possibly TRBD1 on 6 matching bases. The CDR3 sequence is 13 residues long. Trimming took off 4 bases at V and 3 bases at J, with 10 bases between the two ends. CDR1 is MNHNS, CDR2 SASEGT, per germline. The CDR3: CASSGTANYEQYF. The CDR3 nucleotides are TGTGCCAGCAGTGGGACAGCCAACTACGAGCAGTACTTC.

This clone was recorded once. The chain has TRBV7-3 and TRBJ1-5, with D perhaps matching TRBD1 (6 bases). V was shortened by 5 bases and J by 1 base, with 12 bases between the two germline ends. Germline loops: CDR1 SGHTA, CDR2 FQGTGA. The CDR3 loop spans 15 amino acids. The DNA for the CDR3 is TGTGCCAGCAGCCCTAGGGGGGGGAGCAATCAGCCCCAGCATTTT. Residues: CASSPRGGSNQPQHF.

This clone was observed once. V and J are TRBV11-2 and TRBJ1-1; 7 nucleotides agree with TRBD1. CDR1 is SGHAT, CDR2 FQNNGV, per germline. V lost 8 bases, J lost 5 bases, and 17 bases stayed unmatched. CDR3 length: 16 residues. The CDR3 spells CASSADRPISGTEAFF. The CDR3 bases are TGTGCCAGCTCGGCGGACAGGCCTATATCTGGGACTGAAGCTTTCTTT.

The chain combines TRBV28 with TRBJ1-2; 8 nucleotides agree with TRBD1. V dropped 4 bases and J dropped 1; count of bases not matched to a gene: 2. There are 14 residues in the CDR3. Looked up from germline, CDR1 is MDHEN and CDR2 is SYDVKM. The CDR3 here is CASSWGQDNYGYTF. As DNA, the CDR3 is TGTGCCAGCAGTTGGGGACAGGATAACTATGGCTACACCTTC.

The rearrangement uses TRBV2 and TRBJ2-2; D ambiguous. CDR3 size: 16 residues. Germline loops: CDR1 SNHLY, CDR2 FYNNEI. V was cut by 0 bases and J by 0 bases, with 8 bases left in between. DNA for the CDR3: TGTGCCAGCAGTGAAGCGTCACTCCCGAACACCGGGGAGCTGTTTTTT. Translation gives CASSEASLPNTGELFF.

J is TRBJ2-1 and V is TRBV2, with a possible D match to TRBD1 (7 bases). V was trimmed by 8 bases and J by 5 bases, leaving 13 bases between them. The CDR3 spans 13 residues. CDR1 SNHLY and CDR2 FYNNEI come from the germline V gene. This chain's CDR3 is CASGGTAHNEQFF. The CDR3 DNA reads TGTGCCAGCGGGGGGACAGCCCACAATGAGCAGTTCTTC.

J is TRBJ1-5 and V is TRBV28; no clear D gene. Germline V lookup: CDR1 MDHEN, CDR2 SYDVKM. This CDR3 is 14 amino acids long. With 3 bases removed from V and 6 bases from J, the gap between germline ends came to 12 bases. DNA for the CDR3: TGTGCCAGCAGTTTGGTCGCCCTAACTCAGCCCCAGCATTTT. Translated: CASSLVALTQPQHF.

The chain employs TRBV7-2 and TRBJ1-2; 7 bases line up with TRBD1. Germline V CDR1 and CDR2: SGHTA, FQGNSA. V dropped 0 bases and J dropped 6; count of bases not matched to a gene: 4. The CDR3 totals 14 residues. The CDR3 bases are TGTGCCAGCAGCTTAGCGGCAGGGGGAGATGGCTACACCTTC. It codes for CASSLAAGGDGYTF.

V gene TRBV30 combines with J gene TRBJ1-5, with D perhaps TRBD1 (5 bases). The V gene lost 5 bases and the J gene lost 9 bases, with 20 bases spanning the gap. This CDR3 spans 14 amino acids. Germline lookup yields CDR1 GTSNPN and CDR2 SVGIG (reference sequence). The CDR3 is CAWSGAVAIGPQHF. CDR3 DNA: TGTGCCTGGTCTGGGGCCGTAGCAATAGGGCCCCAGCATTTT.

This chain connects TRBV5-1 to TRBJ2-7; a possible D gene is TRBD1 (5 bases). V lost 4 bases to trimming and J lost 2 bases, with 10 bases between them. The germline CDR1 and CDR2 sequences are SGHRS and YFSETQ. The CDR3 has 13 residues. CDR3 sequence (DNA): TGCGCCAGCAGCACCAACAGGCCCTACGAGCAGTACTTC. It codes for CASSTNRPYEQYF.

The chain joins TRBV7-9 to TRBJ2-7; no reliable D call. V was trimmed by 1 base and J by 3 bases, leaving 16 bases between them. Germline CDR1 is SEHNR and CDR2 is FQNEAQ (reference sequence). The CDR3 runs 16 residues. The CDR3 DNA follows: TGTGCCAGCAGCTTAGTTGGCACAGCGACGGACTACGAGCAGTACTTC. Translated, it gives CASSLVGTATDYEQYF.

J is TRBJ2-2 and V is TRBV9, with D uncertain. V was pared by 0 bases and J by 10 bases, with 10 bases between. Germline values: CDR1 SGDLS, CDR2 YYNGEE. CDR3 length equals 13 residues. The CDR3 nucleotides are TGTGCCAGCAGCGTAGCCCCCCGCGCGGAGCTGTTTTTT. Its protein is CASSVAPRAELFF.

V usage is TRBV7-2 and J usage is TRBJ1-5; the D gene is possibly TRBD1 (6 bases). CDR1 is SGHTA, CDR2 FQGNSA, per germline. V was pared by 5 bases and J by 5 bases, with 10 bases between. The CDR3 runs 13 residues. As DNA, the CDR3 is TGTGCCAGCAGCCGGGGGGCGGATCAGCCCCAGCATTTT. It encodes CASSRGADQPQHF.

The chain employs TRBV5-1 and TRBJ1-4, with D possibly matching TRBD1 (5 bases). The CDR3 spans 16 residues. Looked up from germline, CDR1 is SGHRS and CDR2 is YFSETQ. Trimming cost V 4 bases and J 6 bases, with 19 bases left between them. The chain's CDR3 is CASSPGPTTWDEKLFF. The DNA for the CDR3 is TGCGCCAGCAGCCCGGGGCCAACCACGTGGGATGAAAAACTGTTTTTT. Supplemented by reference TRBV5-1 and TRBJ1-4, the full variable domain reads KAGVTQTPRYLIKTRGQQVTLSCSPISGHRSVSWYQQTPGQGLQFLFEYFSETQRNKGNFPGRFSGRQFSNSRSEMNVSTLELGDSALYLCASSPGPTTWDEKLFFGSGTQLSVL.

The rearrangement uses TRBV10-3 and TRBJ2-3, with 10 nucleotides matching TRBD1. Trimming removed 7 bases from V and 2 bases from J; junction bases left unmatched: 3. The CDR3 sequence is 14 residues long. Looked up from germline, CDR1 is ENHRY and CDR2 is SYGVKD. The CDR3 nucleotides read TGTGCCATCACCCGACAGGGGGCCACAGATACGCAGTATTTT. Amino acid sequence: CAITRQGATDTQYF.